This passage covers 9 T cell receptor beta chains from one sample sequenced in a study of T cell changes during pregnancy in multiple sclerosis. Data came from immunoSEQ multiplex PCR; TCRdb stores just in-frame clones and leaves some out. This sample carries 40,000 to 55,000 clones, 85% to 90% of them seen once, and the ten largest clones take about 1.5%. Sample: peripheral blood, taken in the first trimester of pregnancy. The source is a female donor in good health, enrolled as a control in a pregnancy study.

V is TRBV30 and J is TRBJ1-1; tentatively, D is TRBD1 (5 bases). In germline, CDR1 is GTSNPN, CDR2 SVGIG (reference sequence). Trimming stripped 2 bases from V and 11 bases from J, with 12 bases between. The CDR3 totals 11 residues. DNA of the CDR3: TGTGCCTGGAGTTTAGGACCAGGGGCTTTCTTT. Residues: CAWSLGPGAFF.

The J gene is TRBJ2-7, the V gene TRBV2; tentative D call: TRBD1 (5 bases). Germline CDR1 and CDR2: SNHLY and FYNNEI. The CDR3 is made up of 15 amino acids. V lost 1 base and J 7 bases, leaving 17 bases between the germline ends. CDR3: CASSEEGAALFEQYF. As DNA, the CDR3 is TGTGCCAGCAGTGAAGAAGGGGCCGCCCTCTTTGAGCAGTACTTC. The full variable domain, rest sourced from reference TRBV2 and TRBJ2-7, is EPEVTQTPSHQVTQMGQEVILRCVPISNHLYFYWYRQILGQKVEFLVSFYNNEISEKSEIFDDQFSVERPDGSNFTLKIRSTKLEDSAMYFCASSEEGAALFEQYFGPGTRLTVT.

This chain connects TRBV7-8 to TRBJ2-1; D ambiguous. From germline, CDR1 is SGHVS and CDR2 FQNEAQ. Trimming stripped 5 bases from V and 4 bases from J, with 6 bases between. This CDR3 has 12 residues. The CDR3 loop reads CASSHLYNEQFF. The DNA of the CDR3 is TGTGCCAGCAGCCACTTATACAATGAGCAGTTCTTC.

This chain uses TRBV14 with TRBJ2-1; TRBD2 matches at 8 bases. Germline-derived CDR1 and CDR2 are SGHDN and FVKESK. The CDR3 consists of 15 residues. Germline trimming cut 3 bases from V and 10 bases from J; bases unmatched to any gene: 11. As DNA, the CDR3 is TGTGCCAGCAGCCAGGATAAAGCGGGAGTAGAAGAGCAGTTCTTC. It yields the protein CASSQDKAGVEEQFF.

The chain is built from TRBV7-2 and TRBJ2-1, with 15 nucleotides matching TRBD2. The V and J ends lost 4 bases and 12 bases, in that order; junction bases with no gene match: 10. Germline V gives CDR1 SGHTA, CDR2 FQGNSA. This CDR3 has 16 residues. CDR3 sequence (DNA): TGTGCCAGCAGCTCCCGGACTAGCGGGGGGGAGTTGGGGCAGTTCTTC. Residues: CASSSRTSGGELGQFF.

The genes are TRBV10-1 and TRBJ1-1; possible D gene TRBD1, 5 bases. CDR1 is WNHNN, CDR2 SYGVQD, per germline (reference sequence). Trimming stripped 6 bases from V and 7 bases from J, with 15 bases between. The CDR3 is made up of 13 amino acids. CDR3: CASSYPGGNEAFF. DNA for the CDR3: TGCGCCAGCAGCTACCCGGGGGGTAATGAAGCTTTCTTT.

CDR3 loop: CASSWGQGAQPQHF. CDR3 bases: TGTGCCAGCAGTTGGGGACAGGGGGCACAGCCCCAGCATTTT. The chain recombines TRBV6-6 with TRBJ1-5; TRBD1 matches 12 bases. From germline, CDR1 is MNHNY and CDR2 SVGAGI (reference sequence). The CDR3 runs 14 residues. The V gene end was trimmed by 4 bases and the J gene end by 7 bases; junction bases not matched to a gene: 2.

The CDR3 DNA is TGTGCCAGCAGTTTTCGGTCAGGACAGAACACCGGGGAGCTGTTTTTT. It is translated as CASSFRSGQNTGELFF. This chain uses TRBV27 with TRBJ2-2, with D tentatively TRBD1 (5 bases). V gave up 3 bases and J gave up 1 base, with 12 bases separating them. The CDR3 contains 16 residues. CDR1 MNHEY and CDR2 SMNVEV come from the germline V gene (reference sequence).

This rearrangement joins TRBV5-1 to TRBJ2-5, with a possible D match to TRBD2 (6 bases). Trimming took off 4 bases at V and 0 bases at J, with 10 bases between the two ends. CDR1 is SGHRS and CDR2 is YFSETQ in the germline V gene. CDR3 size: 14 residues. Written as DNA, the CDR3 is TGCGCCAGCAGCGCGGGCGGGAACCAAGAGACCCAGTACTTC. Encoded protein: CASSAGGNQETQYF.